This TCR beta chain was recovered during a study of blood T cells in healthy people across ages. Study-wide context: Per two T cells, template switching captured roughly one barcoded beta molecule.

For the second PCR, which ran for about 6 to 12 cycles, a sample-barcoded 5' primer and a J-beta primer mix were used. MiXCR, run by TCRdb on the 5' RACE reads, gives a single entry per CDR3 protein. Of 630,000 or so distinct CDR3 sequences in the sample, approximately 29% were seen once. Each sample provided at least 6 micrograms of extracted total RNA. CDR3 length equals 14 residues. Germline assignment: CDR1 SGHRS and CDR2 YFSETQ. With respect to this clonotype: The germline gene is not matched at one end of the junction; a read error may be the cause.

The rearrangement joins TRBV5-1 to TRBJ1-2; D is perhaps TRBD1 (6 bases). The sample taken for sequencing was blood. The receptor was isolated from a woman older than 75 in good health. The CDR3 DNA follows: TGCGCCAGCAGCTGGGGGGCTGTAGGCTATGGCTACATCTTC. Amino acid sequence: CASSWGAVGYGYIF.